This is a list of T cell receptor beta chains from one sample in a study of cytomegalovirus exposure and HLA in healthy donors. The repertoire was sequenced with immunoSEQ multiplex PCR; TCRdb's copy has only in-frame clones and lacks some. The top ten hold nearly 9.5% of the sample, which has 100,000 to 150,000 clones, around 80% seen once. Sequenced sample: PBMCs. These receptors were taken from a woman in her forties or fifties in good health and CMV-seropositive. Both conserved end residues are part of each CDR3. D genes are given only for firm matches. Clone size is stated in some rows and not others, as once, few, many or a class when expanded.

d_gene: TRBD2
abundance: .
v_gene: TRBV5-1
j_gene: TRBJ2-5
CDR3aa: CASTSGSGGETQYF

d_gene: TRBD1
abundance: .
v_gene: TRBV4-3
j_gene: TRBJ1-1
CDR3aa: CASSQIDRGTEAFF

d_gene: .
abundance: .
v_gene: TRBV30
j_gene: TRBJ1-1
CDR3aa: CAWSVGGGEAFF

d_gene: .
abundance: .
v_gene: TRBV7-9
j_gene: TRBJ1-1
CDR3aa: CASSLETGNTEAFF

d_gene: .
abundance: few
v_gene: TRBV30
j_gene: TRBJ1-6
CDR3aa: CAWSPRMDSPLHF

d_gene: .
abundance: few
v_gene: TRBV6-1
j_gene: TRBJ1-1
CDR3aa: CASSDGMNTEAFF

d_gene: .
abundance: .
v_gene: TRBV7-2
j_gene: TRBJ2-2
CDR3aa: CASSSRGLRTGELFF

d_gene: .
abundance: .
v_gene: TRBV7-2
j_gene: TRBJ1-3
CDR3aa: CASSPTGNTIYF

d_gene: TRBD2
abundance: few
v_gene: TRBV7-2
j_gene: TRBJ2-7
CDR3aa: CASSPPGLANYEQYF

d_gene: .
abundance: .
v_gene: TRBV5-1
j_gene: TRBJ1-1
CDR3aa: CASSLGTGLTEAFF

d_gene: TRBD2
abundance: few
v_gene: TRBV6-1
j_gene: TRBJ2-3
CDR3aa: CASSGTSDPLSAVDTQYF

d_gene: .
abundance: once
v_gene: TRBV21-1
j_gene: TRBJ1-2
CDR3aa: CASSNGPQDPNYGYTF

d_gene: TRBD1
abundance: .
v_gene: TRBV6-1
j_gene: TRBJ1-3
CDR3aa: CASRSTGSNTIYF

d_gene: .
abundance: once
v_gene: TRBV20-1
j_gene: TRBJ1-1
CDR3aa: CSAPVLSAFF

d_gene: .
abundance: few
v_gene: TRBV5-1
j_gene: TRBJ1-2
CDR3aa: CASSLAGGESGYTF

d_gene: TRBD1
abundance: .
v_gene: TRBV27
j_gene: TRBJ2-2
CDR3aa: CASRGQTNTGELFF